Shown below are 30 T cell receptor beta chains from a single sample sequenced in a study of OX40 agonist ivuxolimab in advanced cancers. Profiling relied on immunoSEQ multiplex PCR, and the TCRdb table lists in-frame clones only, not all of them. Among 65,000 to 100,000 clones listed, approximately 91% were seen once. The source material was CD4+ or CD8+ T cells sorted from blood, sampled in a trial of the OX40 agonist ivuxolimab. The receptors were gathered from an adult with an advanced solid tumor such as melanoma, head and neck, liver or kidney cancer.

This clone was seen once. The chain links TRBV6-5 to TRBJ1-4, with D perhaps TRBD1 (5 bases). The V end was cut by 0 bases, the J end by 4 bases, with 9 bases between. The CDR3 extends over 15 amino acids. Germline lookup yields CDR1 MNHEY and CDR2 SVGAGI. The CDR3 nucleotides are TGTGCCAGCAGTTACTCAGGGACGGGTAATGAAAAACTGTTTTTT. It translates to CASSYSGTGNEKLFF.

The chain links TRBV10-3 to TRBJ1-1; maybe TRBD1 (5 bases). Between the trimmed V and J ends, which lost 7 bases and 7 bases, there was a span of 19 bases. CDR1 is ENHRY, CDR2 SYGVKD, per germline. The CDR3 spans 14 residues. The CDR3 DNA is TGTGCCATCAAATTGATGGGGGGGGAAGGTGAAGCTTTCTTT. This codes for CAIKLMGGEGEAFF.

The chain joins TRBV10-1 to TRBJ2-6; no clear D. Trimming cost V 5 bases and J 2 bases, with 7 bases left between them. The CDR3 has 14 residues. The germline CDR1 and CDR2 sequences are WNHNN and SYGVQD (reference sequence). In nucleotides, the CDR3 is TGCGCCAGCAGTTCCGATCCTGGGGCCAACGTCCTGACTTTC. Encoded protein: CASSSDPGANVLTF.

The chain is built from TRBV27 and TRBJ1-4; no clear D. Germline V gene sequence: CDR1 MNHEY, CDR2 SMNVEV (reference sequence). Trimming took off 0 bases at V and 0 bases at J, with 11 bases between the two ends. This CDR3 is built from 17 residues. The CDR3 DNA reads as TGTGCCAGCAGTTTATCCGCCGAGGCGGCAACTAATGAAAAACTGTTTTTT. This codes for CASSLSAEAATNEKLFF.

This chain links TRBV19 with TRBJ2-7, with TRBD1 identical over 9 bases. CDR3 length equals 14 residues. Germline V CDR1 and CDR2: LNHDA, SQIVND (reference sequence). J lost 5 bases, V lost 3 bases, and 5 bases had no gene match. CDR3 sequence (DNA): TGTGCCAGTAGTATTGACAGGGGGGTCGACGAGCAGTACTTC. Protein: CASSIDRGVDEQYF.

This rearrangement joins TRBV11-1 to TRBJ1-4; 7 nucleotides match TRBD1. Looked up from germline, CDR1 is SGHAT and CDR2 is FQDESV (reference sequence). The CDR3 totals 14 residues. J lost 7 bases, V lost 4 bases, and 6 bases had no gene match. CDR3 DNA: TGTGCCAGCAGCTCCAGGGGGATAAGTGAAAAACTGTTTTTT. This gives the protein CASSSRGISEKLFF.

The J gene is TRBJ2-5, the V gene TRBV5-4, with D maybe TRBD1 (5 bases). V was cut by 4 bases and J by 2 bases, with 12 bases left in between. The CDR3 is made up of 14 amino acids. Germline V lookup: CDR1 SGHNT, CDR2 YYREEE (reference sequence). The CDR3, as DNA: TGTGCCAGCAGCCCTGACAGATTACAAGAGACCCAGTACTTC. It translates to CASSPDRLQETQYF.

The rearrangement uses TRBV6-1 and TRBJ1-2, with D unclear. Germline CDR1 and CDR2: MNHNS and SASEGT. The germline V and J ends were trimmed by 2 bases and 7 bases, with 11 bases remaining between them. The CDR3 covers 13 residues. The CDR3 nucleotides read TGTGCCAGCAGTGAAAGGCGTCCTGTTGGCTACACCTTC. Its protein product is CASSERRPVGYTF.

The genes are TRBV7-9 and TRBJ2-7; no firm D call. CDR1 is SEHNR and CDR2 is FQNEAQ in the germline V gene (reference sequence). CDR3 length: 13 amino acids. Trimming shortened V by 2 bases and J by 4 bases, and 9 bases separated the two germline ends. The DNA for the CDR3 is TGTGCCAGCAGCTTACCCTCTACATACGAGCAGTACTTC. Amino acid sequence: CASSLPSTYEQYF.

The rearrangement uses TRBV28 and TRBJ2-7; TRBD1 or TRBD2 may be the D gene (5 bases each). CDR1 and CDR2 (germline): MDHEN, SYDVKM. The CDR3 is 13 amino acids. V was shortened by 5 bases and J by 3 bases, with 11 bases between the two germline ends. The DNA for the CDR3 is TGTGCCAGCAGTAGGGACCGGGGCTACGAGCAGTACTTC. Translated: CASSRDRGYEQYF.

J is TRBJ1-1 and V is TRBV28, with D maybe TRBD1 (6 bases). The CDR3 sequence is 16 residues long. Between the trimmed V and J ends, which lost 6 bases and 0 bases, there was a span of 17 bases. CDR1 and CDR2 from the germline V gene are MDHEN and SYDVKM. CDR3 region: CASRLLEGQLNTEAFF. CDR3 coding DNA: TGTGCCAGCAGACTACTTGAAGGACAGTTGAACACTGAAGCTTTCTTT.

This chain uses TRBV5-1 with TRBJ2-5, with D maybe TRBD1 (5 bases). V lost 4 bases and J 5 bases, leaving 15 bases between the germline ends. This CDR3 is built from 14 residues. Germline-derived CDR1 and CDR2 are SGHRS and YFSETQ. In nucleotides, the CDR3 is TGCGCCAGCAGCCCGATCCAGGGCTTGGAGACCCAGTACTTC. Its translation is CASSPIQGLETQYF. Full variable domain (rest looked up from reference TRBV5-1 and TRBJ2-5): KAGVTQTPRYLIKTRGQQVTLSCSPISGHRSVSWYQQTPGQGLQFLFEYFSETQRNKGNFPGRFSGRQFSNSRSEMNVSTLELGDSALYLCASSPIQGLETQYFGPGTRLLVL.

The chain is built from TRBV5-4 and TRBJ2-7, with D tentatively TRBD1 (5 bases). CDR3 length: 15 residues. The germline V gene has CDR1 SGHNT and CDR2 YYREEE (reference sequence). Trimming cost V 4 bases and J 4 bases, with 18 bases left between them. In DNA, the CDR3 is TGTGCCAGCAGCCGTAAGGGGCTAGAGGTATACGAGCAGTACTTC. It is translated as CASSRKGLEVYEQYF.

CDR3 amino acids: CSVEEAPPNYGYTF. The CDR3 nucleotides are TGCAGCGTTGAAGAAGCACCACCAAACTATGGCTACACCTTC. The chain carries TRBV29-1 and TRBJ1-2; D ambiguous. The CDR3 is 14 amino acids. Per the germline V gene, CDR1 is SQVTM and CDR2 is ANQGSEA. The V gene lost 0 bases and the J gene lost 2 bases, with 10 bases spanning the gap.

CDR3 in DNA: TGTGCCAGCAGTTTCCGACGTGGCAATGAGCAGTTCTTC. Translating gives CASSFRRGNEQFF. The rearrangement uses TRBV27 and TRBJ2-1; D is undetermined. The CDR3 has 13 residues. Trimming took 3 bases from V and 6 from J, leaving 9 bases between them. Germline assignment: CDR1 MNHEY and CDR2 SMNVEV (reference sequence).

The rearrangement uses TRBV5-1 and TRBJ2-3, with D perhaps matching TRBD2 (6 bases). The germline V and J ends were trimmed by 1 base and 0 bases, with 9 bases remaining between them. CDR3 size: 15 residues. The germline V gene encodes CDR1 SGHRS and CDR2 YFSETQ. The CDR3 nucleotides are TGCGCCAGCAGCTTGTGGAGGGGAAGCACAGATACGCAGTATTTT. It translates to CASSLWRGSTDTQYF.

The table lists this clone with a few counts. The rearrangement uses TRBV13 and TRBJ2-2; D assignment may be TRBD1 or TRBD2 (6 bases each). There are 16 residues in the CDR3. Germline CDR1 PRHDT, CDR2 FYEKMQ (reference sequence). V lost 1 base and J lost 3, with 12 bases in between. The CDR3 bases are TGTGCCAGCAGCTTAGATGAGGGGGAGGACACCGGGGAGCTGTTTTTT. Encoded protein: CASSLDEGEDTGELFF.

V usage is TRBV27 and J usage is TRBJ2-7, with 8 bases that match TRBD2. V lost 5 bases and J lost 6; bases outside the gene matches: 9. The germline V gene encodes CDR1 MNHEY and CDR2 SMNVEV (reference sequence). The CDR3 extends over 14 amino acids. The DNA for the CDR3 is TGTGCCAGCAGTCCCGGGACTAGTTACTCCGAGCAGTACTTC. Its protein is CASSPGTSYSEQYF.

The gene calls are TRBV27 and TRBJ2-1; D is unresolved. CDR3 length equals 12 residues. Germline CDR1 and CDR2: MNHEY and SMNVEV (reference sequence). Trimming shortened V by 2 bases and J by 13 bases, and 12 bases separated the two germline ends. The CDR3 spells CASSLKGTVQFF. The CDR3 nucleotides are TGTGCCAGCAGTTTAAAAGGAACGGTTCAGTTCTTC.

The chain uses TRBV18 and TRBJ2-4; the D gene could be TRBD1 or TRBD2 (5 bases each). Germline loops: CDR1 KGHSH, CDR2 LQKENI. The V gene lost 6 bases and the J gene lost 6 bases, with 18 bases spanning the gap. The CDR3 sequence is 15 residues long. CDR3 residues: CASSEEGNRRNIQYF. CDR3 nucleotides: TGTGCCAGCTCTGAAGAGGGGAACCGACGAAACATTCAGTACTTC.

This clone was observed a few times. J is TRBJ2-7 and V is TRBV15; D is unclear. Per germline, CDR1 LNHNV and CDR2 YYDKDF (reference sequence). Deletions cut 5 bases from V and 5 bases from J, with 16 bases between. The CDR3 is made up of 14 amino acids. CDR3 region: CATSAGPVRDEQYF. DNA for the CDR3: TGTGCCACCAGCGCCGGGCCCGTAAGGGACGAGCAGTACTTC.

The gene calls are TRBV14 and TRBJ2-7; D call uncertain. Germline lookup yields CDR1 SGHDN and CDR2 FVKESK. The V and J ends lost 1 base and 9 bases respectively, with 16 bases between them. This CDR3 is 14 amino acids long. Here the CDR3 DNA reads TGTGCCAGCAGCCAAGTAGGTGGGTCCGTACGGCAGTACTTC. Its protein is CASSQVGGSVRQYF.

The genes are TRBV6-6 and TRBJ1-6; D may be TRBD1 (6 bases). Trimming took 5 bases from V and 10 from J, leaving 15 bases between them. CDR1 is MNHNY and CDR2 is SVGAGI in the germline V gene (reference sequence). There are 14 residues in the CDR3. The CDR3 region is CASSRTLGASPLHF. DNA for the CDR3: TGTGCCAGCAGTCGGACCTTGGGGGCATCACCCCTCCACTTT.

CDR3 sequence reads: CAISDRPDSYEQYF. The DNA for the CDR3 is TGTGCCATCAGTGATCGGCCGGACAGCTACGAGCAGTACTTC. This rearrangement joins TRBV10-3 to TRBJ2-7; a weak D match, TRBD1 (6 bases). The CDR3 spans 14 residues. Trimming cost V 3 bases and J 3 bases, with 12 bases left between them. CDR1 and CDR2 (germline): ENHRY, SYGVKD.

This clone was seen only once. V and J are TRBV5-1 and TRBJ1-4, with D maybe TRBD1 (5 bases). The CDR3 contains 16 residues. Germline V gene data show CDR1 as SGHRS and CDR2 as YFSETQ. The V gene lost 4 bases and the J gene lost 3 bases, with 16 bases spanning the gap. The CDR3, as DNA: TGCGCCAGCAGCGGAGGGCTACAGGCCCCTAATGAAAAACTGTTTTTT. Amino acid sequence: CASSGGLQAPNEKLFF.

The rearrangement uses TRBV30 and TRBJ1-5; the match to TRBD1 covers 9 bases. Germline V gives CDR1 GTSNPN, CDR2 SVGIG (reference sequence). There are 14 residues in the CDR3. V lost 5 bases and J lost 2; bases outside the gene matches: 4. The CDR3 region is CAWSGTGRNQPQHF. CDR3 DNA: TGTGCCTGGTCCGGGACAGGGCGCAATCAGCCCCAGCATTTT.

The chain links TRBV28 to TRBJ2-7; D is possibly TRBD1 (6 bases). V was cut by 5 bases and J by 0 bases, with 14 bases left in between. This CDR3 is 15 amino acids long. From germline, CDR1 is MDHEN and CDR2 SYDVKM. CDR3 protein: CASSLGDRSSYEQYF. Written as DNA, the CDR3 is TGTGCCAGCAGTCTCGGCGACAGGAGCTCCTACGAGCAGTACTTC.

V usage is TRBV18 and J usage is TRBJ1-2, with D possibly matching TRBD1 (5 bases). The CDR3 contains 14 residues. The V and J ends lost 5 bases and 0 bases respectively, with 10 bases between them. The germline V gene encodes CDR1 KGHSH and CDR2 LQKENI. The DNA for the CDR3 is TGTGCCAGCTCAGCCGGGACCTCTAACTATGGCTACACCTTC. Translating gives CASSAGTSNYGYTF. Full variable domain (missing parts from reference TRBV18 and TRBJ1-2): NAGVMQNPRHLVRRRGQEARLRCSPMKGHSHVYWYRQLPEEGLKFMVYLQKENIIDESGMPKERFSAEFPKEGPSILRIQQVVRGDSAAYFCASSAGTSNYGYTFGSGTRLTVV.

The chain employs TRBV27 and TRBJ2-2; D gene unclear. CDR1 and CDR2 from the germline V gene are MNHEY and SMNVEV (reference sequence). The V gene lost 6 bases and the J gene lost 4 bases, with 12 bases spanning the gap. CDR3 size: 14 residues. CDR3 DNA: TGTGCCAGCAGCCGAGGCGGACGCACCGGGGAGCTGTTTTTT. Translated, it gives CASSRGGRTGELFF.

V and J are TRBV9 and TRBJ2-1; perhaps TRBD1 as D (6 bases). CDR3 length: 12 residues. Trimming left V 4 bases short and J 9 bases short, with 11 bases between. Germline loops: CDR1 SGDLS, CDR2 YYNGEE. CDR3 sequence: CASSRTVGEQFF. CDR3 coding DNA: TGTGCCAGCAGCCGGACAGTAGGTGAGCAGTTCTTC.